These T cell receptor beta chains were read from a single sample in a study of patients and donors after allogeneic stem cell transplantation. TCRdb passed the RT-PCR reads through MiXCR, listing each CDR3 protein once. The sample lists 800,000 to 1,000,000 distinct CDR3 sequences, under 20% occurring once. Source material: blood, either unsorted or a sorted T cell fraction (not recorded which). These receptors all come from a human donor who was either an allogeneic HSCT recipient or a stem cell or donor lymphocyte infusion donor (not recorded which). It is not recorded whose cells these are; they may come from a transplant donor. The CDR3 runs from the conserved cysteine through the conserved F or W. The order of the fields is V gene, clone size, D gene, J gene, CDR3 DNA, CDR3 protein. D genes are given only for firm matches. Clone size is given for some rows only: seen once, a few or many times, or a class if the clone is expanded.

TRBV6-5,few,.,TRBJ2-3,TGTGCCAGCAGTTACTGGGGGGTTTGGAGCACAGATACGCAGTATTTT,CASSYWGVWSTDTQYF
TRBV28,.,TRBD2,TRBJ2-7,TGTGCCAGCGGATGGACTAGCGGGAGAAAAGGAGGCGAGCAGTACTTC,CASGWTSGRKGGEQYF
TRBV11-3,.,.,TRBJ2-7,TGTGCCAGCAGCTTGAGGAGTAAGGGGTCACACGAGCAGTACTTC,CASSLRSKGSHEQYF
TRBV27,few,TRBD2,TRBJ2-3,TGTGCCAGCAGTAAACTAGCGGAGATTACAGATACGCAGTATTTT,CASSKLAEITDTQYF
TRBV5-6,.,.,TRBJ2-7,TGTGCCAGCAGCCGGCCGGGGCGCTTAGACGAGCAGTACTTC,CASSRPGRLDEQYF
TRBV20-1,.,.,TRBJ2-1,TGCAGTGCTAGTAACCTAGGGGGAGCGAAACACAATGAGCAGTTCTTC,CSASNLGGAKHNEQFF
TRBV5-6,.,.,TRBJ2-1,TGTGCCAGCAGCGTGCCCGGGGGGCGGGACAATGAGCAGTTCTTC,CASSVPGGRDNEQFF
TRBV5-1,.,TRBD2,TRBJ2-1,TGCGCCAGCAGCTTGGCCGGAGCGGGGGGGCTTAATGAGCAGTTCTTC,CASSLAGAGGLNEQFF
TRBV2,many,.,TRBJ1-2,TGTGCCAGCAGTTCGGGGACCTATGGCTACACCTTC,CASSSGTYGYTF
TRBV7-2,few,.,TRBJ2-2,TGTGCCAGCAGCGCAACCACCGGGGAGCTGTTTTTT,CASSATTGELFF
TRBV27,few,TRBD1,TRBJ1-2,TGTGCCAGCAGCCCGCTCGACAGGGGAAGCTACACCTTC,CASSPLDRGSYTF
TRBV12-3/TRBV12-4,few,TRBD1,TRBJ2-7,TGTGCCAGCAGTTTCAGACAGGGTTACGAGCAGTACTTC,CASSFRQGYEQYF
TRBV12-3/TRBV12-4,many,TRBD2,TRBJ2-1,TGTGCCAGCAGTTTAGCGGGAGGGGATATGAATGAGCAGTTCTTC,CASSLAGGDMNEQFF
TRBV5-1,.,.,TRBJ2-1,TGCGCCAGCACCCTGTGGCGGGTATCCTACAATGAGCAGTTCTTC,CASTLWRVSYNEQFF
TRBV5-1,.,TRBD1,TRBJ1-2,TGCGCCAGCAGCTACGACAGGGGAGCTAACTATGGCTACACCTTC,CASSYDRGANYGYTF
TRBV2,.,.,TRBJ2-3,TGTGCCAGCAGTGATGTAGGGGTTAGCACAGATACGCAGTATTTT,CASSDVGVSTDTQYF
TRBV20-1,.,TRBD1,TRBJ1-1,TGCAGTGCCCAGCCCGCGGACAGGGCTTCTGAAGCTTTCTTT,CSAQPADRASEAFF
TRBV12-3/TRBV12-4,many,TRBD2,TRBJ2-1,TGTGCCAGCACTCTACTAGCGGGACCCTACAATGAGCAGTTCTTC,CASTLLAGPYNEQFF
TRBV12-3/TRBV12-4,.,TRBD1,TRBJ1-1,TGTGCCAGCAGTTCCAGGGGGCTTAACACTGAAGCTTTCTTT,CASSSRGLNTEAFF
TRBV29-1,.,.,TRBJ1-4,TGCAGCGTCCTAGACAGAGCAACTAATGAAAAACTGTTTTTT,CSVLDRATNEKLFF
TRBV5-1,.,.,TRBJ2-1,TGCGCCAGCAGCTTTGGTCCGGGAGAGACCTATGAGCAGTTCTTC,CASSFGPGETYEQFF
TRBV7-9,once,.,TRBJ2-3,TGTGCCAGCAGCCTCATAAAAGGGGTGGGTACGCAGTATTTT,CASSLIKGVGTQYF
TRBV12-3/TRBV12-4,few,.,TRBJ2-7,TGTGCCAGCAGTACCCGGGGTAGCGGAAGCTCCTACGAGCAGTACTTC,CASSTRGSGSSYEQYF
TRBV2,.,.,TRBJ2-7,TGTGCCAGCAGGAAGGAAGCGTCCTCCTACGAGCAGTACTTC,CASRKEASSYEQYF
TRBV24-1,.,TRBD1,TRBJ2-1,TGTGCCACCACCTCGGCAGGGGGAAATGAGCAGTTCTTC,CATTSAGGNEQFF
TRBV7-6,.,.,TRBJ2-7,TGTGCCAGCAGTCCCGACGGTAGACCAGACTACGAGCAGTACTTC,CASSPDGRPDYEQYF
TRBV5-1,few,TRBD1,TRBJ1-2,TGCGCCAGCAGCTTGGACATGGACAGGGCCTCCTATGGCTACACCTTC,CASSLDMDRASYGYTF
TRBV20-1,few,TRBD2,TRBJ2-1,TGCAGTGCTCTGGGTGGGGGGGGAGGATACAATGAGCAGTTCTTC,CSALGGGGGYNEQFF
TRBV20-1,few,.,TRBJ2-1,TGCAGTGCTAGAGGGAACTACAATGAGCAGTTCTTC,CSARGNYNEQFF
TRBV2,.,TRBD1,TRBJ1-5,TGTGCCAGCACCTGGACAGGGTCATGGGAGGGACAACAGCCCCAGCATTTT,CASTWTGSWEGQQPQHF